The source of this T cell receptor (beta chain) is a study of persistence of HIV-infected CD4 T cells (dated by TCRdb to 2020 to 2021). About the investigation overall: The study isolated CMV- and HIV-1 Gag-responding CD4+ T cells from ART-treated individuals to examine antigen-driven clonal expansion of HIV-1-infected cells. Participants had been on suppressive ART for a median of around 8 years. Peripheral blood samples of up to 180 mL were collected at multiple time points, except for a couple of participants, who underwent leukapheresis at a single time point. The clonality of all cells in each sorted population was measured by TCRbeta sequencing, and the clonality of infected cells was measured by proviral sequencing. For the TCR cluster analysis across participants, under 10 participants were included for CMV and about 7 participants for Gag. Overall results and qualifications from the work: Degenerate expanded CDR3beta sequences were enriched in antigen-responding cells, suggesting convergent selection of CD4+ responses to CMV and Gag. TCR oligoclonality correlated with proviral oligoclonality within the same sorted populations. Few individuals were included in the study, and only a limited range of antigens was tested. Significantly lower TCRbeta richness was observed in CMV- and Gag-responding cells than in anti-CD3/anti-CD28-responding cells, and higher oligoclonality was observed in CMV-responding cells than in CD3/CD28-stimulated and Gag-responding cells. Because the TCR analyses were done in bulk, restricting them to just the rare CMV-responding cells that actually carried HIV-1 proviruses was not possible.

Trimming costs V 5 bases and J 7 bases, and their ends lie 21 bases apart. The germline V gene (reference sequence) sets CDR1 to LGHDT and CDR2 to YNNKEL. The CDR3 numbers 15 residues from cysteine through phenylalanine. The DNA shown is the 45-base CDR3, in frame from base 1. The treatment or condition label, as the study defines it: suppressive antiretroviral therapy. Lysates of CMV-infected fibroblasts at about 11 ug/mL were used to stimulate the cells. Memory CD4+ T cells that did not respond, being CD40L-negative, CD69-negative and CD45RO-high, were sorted as memory populations depleted of antigen-responding cells. Participants were HIV-1-infected adults who started suppressive ART during chronic infection. For at least 4 years, the participants' plasma HIV-1 RNA had been undetectable, below 50 copies/mL. To be included, participants needed a CD4+ T cell count above 400 cells/uL and a positive CMV serology. Before stimulation, PBMCs were isolated using density centrifugation and depleted of CD8+ T cells. CD8-depleted PBMCs were stimulated for 18 hours with anti-CD28/CD49d costimulation, CD40-blocking antibody and enfuvirtide to prevent new infections. Cell sorting was performed on a Beckman Coulter MoFlo Legacy or XDP sorter, and dead cells were excluded with propidium iodide. The QIAamp DNA Mini Kit was used for genomic DNA extraction from samples above one million cells, and the Quick-DNA Microprep Kit was used otherwise.

Concerning this clone itself: Its antigen is currently not known. No qualities accompany the bases; no much larger clone lies one base away.

TCRbeta repertoires were sequenced from genomic DNA with the immunoSEQ hsTCRB assay version 4 in survey mode. Genomic DNA was diluted to around 9.4 ng/uL, and up to roughly 1 ug per sample was used for TCRbeta sequencing. For the original study's pipeline: ImmunoSeq Analyzer 3.0 was used for analysis of TCRbeta data, and diversity was computed on productive nucleotide rearrangements. Using the Immunarch R package, the improved Chao index served to estimate lower-bound TCR diversity and the Gini coefficient served to estimate clonality. Different nucleotide rearrangements encoding the same CDR3beta amino acid sequence were treated as distinct clonotypes. Differential abundance analysis found TCRbeta sequences that were significantly enriched in antigen-responding cells compared with anti-CD3/anti-CD28-activated cells. Using predicted peptide-MHC specificity as the basis, GLIPH2 grouped TCRs into clusters, both for each participant individually and for the merged data sets that combined participants. The source is immuneACCESS, and TCRdb retained only in-frame sequences with V and J called. Part of the clones is not carried over; for the studies checked, unresolved V genes explain less than half of this, and the remainder is unexplained. V and J calls plus clone size are reproduced from that table; the DNA served to infer D and trimming. Across this sample there are about 50,000 clones, with 75% to 85% seen only once. The top ten hold 3% of the sample.

The sequence joins TRBV3-1 (or the pseudogene TRBV3-2) to TRBJ2-7; the D gene is possibly TRBD1 or TRBD2, with 5 bases matching each. The sequences come from CD4+ T cells sorted from PBMCs after approximately 20-hour stimulation, collected from a patient who received antiretroviral therapy. The cell subset or site label of this sample denotes: CD40L-CD69- CD45RO-high memory CD4 T cells not responding to CMV lysate. This sequence was found in an adult man with HIV who was CMV-seropositive. Read as DNA, the sequence is TGTGCCAGCAGCAGACCCGGGACGGCCTCGGGGGAGCAGTACTTC. Its translation is CASSRPGTASGEQYF.